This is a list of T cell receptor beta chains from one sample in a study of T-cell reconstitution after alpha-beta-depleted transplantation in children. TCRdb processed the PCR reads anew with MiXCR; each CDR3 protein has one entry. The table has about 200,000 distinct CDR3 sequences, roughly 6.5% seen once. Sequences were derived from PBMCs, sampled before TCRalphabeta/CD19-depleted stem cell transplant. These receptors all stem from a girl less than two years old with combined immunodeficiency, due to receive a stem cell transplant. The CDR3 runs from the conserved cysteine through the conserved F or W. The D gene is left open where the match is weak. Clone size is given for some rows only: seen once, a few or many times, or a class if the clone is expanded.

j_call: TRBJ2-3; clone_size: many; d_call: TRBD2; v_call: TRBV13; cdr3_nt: TGTGCCAGCAGCGGAACTAGCGCAGATACGCAGTATTTT; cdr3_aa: CASSGTSADTQYF
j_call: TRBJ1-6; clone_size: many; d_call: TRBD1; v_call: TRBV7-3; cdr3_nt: TGTGCCAGCAGCCTAGGAGCCGGGACAGGGGTCTCACCCCTCCACTTT; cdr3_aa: CASSLGAGTGVSPLHF
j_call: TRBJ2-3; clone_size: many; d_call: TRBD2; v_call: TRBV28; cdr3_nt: TGTGCCAGCAGTCCCTCAGCGGGGGCGGATACGCAGTATTTT; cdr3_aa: CASSPSAGADTQYF
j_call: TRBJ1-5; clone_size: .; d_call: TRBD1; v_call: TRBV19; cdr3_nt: TGTGCCAGTAGTACGGGACAGGGAAATCATCAGCCCCAGCATTTT; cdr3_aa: CASSTGQGNHQPQHF
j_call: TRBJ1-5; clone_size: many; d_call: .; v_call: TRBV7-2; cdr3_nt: TGTGCCAGCAGCCGCAGGGTTGATAGCAATCAGCCCCAGCATTTT; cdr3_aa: CASSRRVDSNQPQHF
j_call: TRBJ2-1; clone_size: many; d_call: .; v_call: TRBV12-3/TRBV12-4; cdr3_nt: TGTGCCAGCAGTTTAGGCAGGGGGGATGAGCAGTTCTTC; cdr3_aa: CASSLGRGDEQFF
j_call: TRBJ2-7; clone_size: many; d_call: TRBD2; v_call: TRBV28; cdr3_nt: TGTGCCAGCAGTTTTCTAGCGGGAGTTCCCCTCTACGAGCAGTACTTC; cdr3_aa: CASSFLAGVPLYEQYF
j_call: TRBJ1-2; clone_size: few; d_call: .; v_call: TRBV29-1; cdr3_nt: TGCAGCGTTGGGGAGGGGAATGCTGGCTATGGCTACACCTTC; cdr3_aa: CSVGEGNAGYGYTF
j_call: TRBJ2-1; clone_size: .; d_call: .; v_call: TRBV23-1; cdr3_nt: TGCGCCAGCAGTCAATCCCCAGGGACCCCTCGGAATGAGCAGTTCTTC; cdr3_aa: CASSQSPGTPRNEQFF
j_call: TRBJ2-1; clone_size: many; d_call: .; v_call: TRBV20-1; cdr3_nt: TGCAGTGCCCTCTCCAGCTCCTACAATGAGCAGTTCTTC; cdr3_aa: CSALSSSYNEQFF
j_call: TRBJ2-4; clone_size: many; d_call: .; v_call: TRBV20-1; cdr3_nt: TGCAGTGCTAGAAGCTCGGGGCACGGCATTCAGTACTTC; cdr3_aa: CSARSSGHGIQYF
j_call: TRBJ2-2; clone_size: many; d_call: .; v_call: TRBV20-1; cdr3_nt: TGCAGTGCTAGTCACCTAGGTACCGGGGAGCTGTTTTTT; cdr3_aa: CSASHLGTGELFF
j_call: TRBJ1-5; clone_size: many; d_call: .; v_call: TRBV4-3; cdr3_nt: TGCGCCAGCAGCCAAGGGACGGCCTTGGGGCCCCAGCATTTT; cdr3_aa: CASSQGTALGPQHF
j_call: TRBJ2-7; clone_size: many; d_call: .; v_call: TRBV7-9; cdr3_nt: TGTGCCAGCAGCCCAGGCCGTGGTTTATTGGGGTCCTACGAGCAGTACTTC; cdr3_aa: CASSPGRGLLGSYEQYF
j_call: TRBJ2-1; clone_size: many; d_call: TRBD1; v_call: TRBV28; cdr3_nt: TGTGCCAGCAGTTCCCCGGACAGGGGGCTGGACAATGAGCAGTTCTTC; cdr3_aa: CASSSPDRGLDNEQFF
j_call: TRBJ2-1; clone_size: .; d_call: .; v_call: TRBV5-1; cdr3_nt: TGCGCCAGCAGCTTGGATGGGGGAGCAGGCTCCTACAATGAGCAGTTCTTC; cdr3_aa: CASSLDGGAGSYNEQFF
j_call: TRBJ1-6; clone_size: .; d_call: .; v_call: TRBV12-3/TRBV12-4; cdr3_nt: TGTGCCAGCAGTCTAGGAGGGTGGGCACCCCTCCACTTT; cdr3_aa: CASSLGGWAPLHF
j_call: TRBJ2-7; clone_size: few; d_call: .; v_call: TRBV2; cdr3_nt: TGTGCCAGCAGTGTCAACACAGGGAAGGTCTTC; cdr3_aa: CASSVNTGKVF
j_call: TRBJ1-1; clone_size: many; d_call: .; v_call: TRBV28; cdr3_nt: TGTGCCAGCAGTTGGACAGTAAGTGAAGCTTTCTTT; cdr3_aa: CASSWTVSEAFF
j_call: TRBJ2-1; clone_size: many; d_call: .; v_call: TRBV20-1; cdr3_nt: TGCAGTGCTAGAGGTTTGGTTGATGAGCAGTTCTTC; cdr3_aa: CSARGLVDEQFF
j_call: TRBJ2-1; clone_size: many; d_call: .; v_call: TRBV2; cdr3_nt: TGTGCCAGCAGTGAATTTCTCAACCCCTACATGGGCGATGAGCAGTTCTTC; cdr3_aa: CASSEFLNPYMGDEQFF
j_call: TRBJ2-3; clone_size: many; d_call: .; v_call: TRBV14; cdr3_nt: TGTGCCAGCAGCCCCATTGGGGGCCCCGCGGGGTATTTT; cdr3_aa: CASSPIGGPAGYF
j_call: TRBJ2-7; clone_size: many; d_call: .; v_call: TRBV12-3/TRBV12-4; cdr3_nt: TGTGCCAGCAGTTTTCCCCCGGGGAACGAGCAGTACTTC; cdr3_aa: CASSFPPGNEQYF
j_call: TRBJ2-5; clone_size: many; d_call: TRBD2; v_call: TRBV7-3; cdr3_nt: TGTGCCAGCAGCTTAACGGGACTAGCGCTGGAGACCCAGTACTTC; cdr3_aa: CASSLTGLALETQYF
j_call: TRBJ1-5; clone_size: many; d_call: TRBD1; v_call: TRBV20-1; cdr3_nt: TGCAGTGCCTCGACAGGGGGCGTCAAACAGCCCCAGCATTTT; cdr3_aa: CSASTGGVKQPQHF
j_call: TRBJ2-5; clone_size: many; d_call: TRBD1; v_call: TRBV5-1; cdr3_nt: TGCGCCAGCAGCATCCGTACCGGGACAGACCAAGAGACCCAGTACTTC; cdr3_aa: CASSIRTGTDQETQYF
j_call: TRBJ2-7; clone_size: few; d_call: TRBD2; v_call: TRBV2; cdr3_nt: TGTGCCAGCAGTCTCGGGACTAGCGGGGGGTTTCCCTACGAGCAGTACTTC; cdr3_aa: CASSLGTSGGFPYEQYF